The sequence of this T cell receptor beta chain was determined in a study of radiation and T cells in renal cell carcinoma. Broader study findings: In blood, top tumor clones expanded by 2 weeks, shrinking by 4.

Time point specified: baseline pretreatment blood. Treatment specified: 15 Gy SBRT to primary tumor, nephrectomy 4 weeks later. Turning to this clone: Its antigen remains unidentified.

Clones were read by immunoSEQ multiplex PCR, and TCRdb kept only the in-frame ones, dropping some. The sample has some 150,000 clones; roughly 88% are singletons. Trimming took off 4 bases at V and 7 bases at J, with 17 bases between the two ends. CDR1 SGHTA and CDR2 FQGNSA come from the germline V gene. This CDR3 comprises 16 residues. The sequence was collected from a woman between 50 and 59 years old with renal cell carcinoma. The sequencing here drew on blood, taken from a patient whose treatment included radiotherapy and nephrectomy. The chain is built from TRBV7-2 and TRBJ1-6, with D perhaps TRBD1 (5 bases). The CDR3 reads CASSSWGEVGNSPLHF. In DNA, the CDR3 is TGTGCCAGCAGCTCCTGGGGGGAAGTTGGGAATTCACCCCTCCACTTT.